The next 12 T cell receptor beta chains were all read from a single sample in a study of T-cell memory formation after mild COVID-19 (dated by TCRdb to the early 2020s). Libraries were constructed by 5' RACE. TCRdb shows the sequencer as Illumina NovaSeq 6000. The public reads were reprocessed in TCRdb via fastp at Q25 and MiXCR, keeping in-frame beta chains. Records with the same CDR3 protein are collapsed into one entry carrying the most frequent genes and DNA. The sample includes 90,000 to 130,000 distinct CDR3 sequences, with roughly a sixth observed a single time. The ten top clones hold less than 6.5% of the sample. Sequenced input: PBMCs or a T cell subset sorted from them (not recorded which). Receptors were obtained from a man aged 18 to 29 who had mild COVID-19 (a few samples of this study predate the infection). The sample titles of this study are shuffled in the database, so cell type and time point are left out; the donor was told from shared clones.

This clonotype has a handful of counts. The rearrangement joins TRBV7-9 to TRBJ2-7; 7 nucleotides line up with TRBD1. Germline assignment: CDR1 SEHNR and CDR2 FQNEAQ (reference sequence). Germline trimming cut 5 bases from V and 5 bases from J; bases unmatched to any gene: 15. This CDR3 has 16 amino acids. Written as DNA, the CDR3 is TGTGCCAGCAGCCTCTCGACAGGGTCATATCCCCACGAGCAGTACTTC. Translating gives CASSLSTGSYPHEQYF.

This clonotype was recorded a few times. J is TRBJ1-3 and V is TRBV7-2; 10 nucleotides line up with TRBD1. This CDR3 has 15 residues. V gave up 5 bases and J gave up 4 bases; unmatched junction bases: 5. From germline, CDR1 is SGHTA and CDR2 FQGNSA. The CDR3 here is CASSRDRGRGNTIYF. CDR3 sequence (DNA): TGTGCCAGCAGCAGGGACAGGGGACGGGGAAACACCATATATTTT.

CDR3 bases: TGTGCCAGCAGTTACAGACAGGGGATCCAGCCCCAGCATTTT. It is translated as CASSYRQGIQPQHF. V gene TRBV6-2 or TRBV6-3 combines with J gene TRBJ1-5; 8 nucleotides align to TRBD1. The V and J ends lost 2 bases and 7 bases, in that order; junction bases with no gene match: 4. Germline V gives CDR1 MNHEY, CDR2 SVGEGT. The CDR3 is 14 residues long.

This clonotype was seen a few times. Written as DNA, the CDR3 is TGTGCCAGTTCACCCAGCTATGGAAACACCATATATTTT. Translated, it gives CASSPSYGNTIYF. The V and J genes are TRBV12-3 or TRBV12-4 and TRBJ1-3, with D unresolved. V was pared by 9 bases and J by 3 bases, with 12 bases between. The CDR3 sequence is 13 residues long.

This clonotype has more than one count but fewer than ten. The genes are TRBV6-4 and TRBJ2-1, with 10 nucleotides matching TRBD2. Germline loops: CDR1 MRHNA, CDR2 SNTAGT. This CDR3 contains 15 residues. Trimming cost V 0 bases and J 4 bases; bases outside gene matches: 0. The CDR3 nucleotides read TGTGCCAGCAGTGACTCAGCGGGGGGGTACAATGAGCAGTTCTTC. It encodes CASSDSAGGYNEQFF.

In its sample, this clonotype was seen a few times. The CDR3 sequence is CASSSGAPEKLFF. The CDR3 nucleotides read TGTGCCAGCAGTTCAGGGGCACCCGAAAAACTGTTTTTT. The chain recombines TRBV28 with TRBJ1-4; weak D call: TRBD1 (6 bases). The CDR3 loop spans 13 amino acids. Looked up from germline, CDR1 is MDHEN and CDR2 is SYDVKM. Trimming took 4 bases from V and 8 from J, leaving 11 bases between them.

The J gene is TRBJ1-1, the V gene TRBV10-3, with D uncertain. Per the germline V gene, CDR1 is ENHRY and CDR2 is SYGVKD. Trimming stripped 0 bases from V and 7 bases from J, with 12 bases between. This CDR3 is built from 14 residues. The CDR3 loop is CAISESEGRYEAFF. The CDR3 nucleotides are TGTGCCATCAGTGAGTCGGAGGGCCGGTATGAAGCTTTCTTT.

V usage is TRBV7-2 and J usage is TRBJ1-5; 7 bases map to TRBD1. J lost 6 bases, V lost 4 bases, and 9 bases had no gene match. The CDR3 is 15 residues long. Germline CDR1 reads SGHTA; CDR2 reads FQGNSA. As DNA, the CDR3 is TGTGCCAGCAGCTCCCAGGGGGGGAGAGCTCAGCCCCAGCATTTT. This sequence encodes CASSSQGGRAQPQHF.

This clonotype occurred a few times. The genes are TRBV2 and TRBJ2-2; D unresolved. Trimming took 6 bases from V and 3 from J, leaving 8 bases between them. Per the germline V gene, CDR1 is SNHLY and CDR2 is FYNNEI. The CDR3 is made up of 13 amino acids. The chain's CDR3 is CASRLDYTGELFF. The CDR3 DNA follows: TGTGCCAGCAGGCTTGACTACACCGGGGAGCTGTTTTTT.

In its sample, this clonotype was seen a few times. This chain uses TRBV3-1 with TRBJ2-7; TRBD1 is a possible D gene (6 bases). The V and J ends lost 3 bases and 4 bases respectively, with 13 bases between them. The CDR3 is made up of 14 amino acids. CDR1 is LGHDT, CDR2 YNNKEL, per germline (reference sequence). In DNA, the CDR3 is TGTGCCAGCAGCCATCAAGAACAGGGATACGAGCAGTACTTC. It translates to CASSHQEQGYEQYF.

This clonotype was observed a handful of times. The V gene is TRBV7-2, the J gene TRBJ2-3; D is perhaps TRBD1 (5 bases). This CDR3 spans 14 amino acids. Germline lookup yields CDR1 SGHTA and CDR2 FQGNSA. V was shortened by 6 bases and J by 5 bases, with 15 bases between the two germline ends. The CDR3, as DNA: TGTGCCAGCAGGAAAGGGGCCCCAGGAGATACGCAGTATTTT. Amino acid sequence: CASRKGAPGDTQYF. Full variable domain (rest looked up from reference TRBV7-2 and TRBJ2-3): GAGVSQSPSNKVTEKGKDVELRCDPISGHTALYWYRQSLGQGLEFLIYFQGNSAPDKSGLPSDRFSAERTGGSVSTLTIQRTQQEDSAVYLCASRKGAPGDTQYFGPGTRLTVL.

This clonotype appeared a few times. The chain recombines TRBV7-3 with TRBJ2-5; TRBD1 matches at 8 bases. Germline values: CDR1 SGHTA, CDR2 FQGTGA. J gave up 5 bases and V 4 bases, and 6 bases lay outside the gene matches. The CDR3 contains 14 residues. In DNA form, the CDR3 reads TGTGCCAGCAGCTCTACAGGGGGTATGGAGACCCAGTACTTC. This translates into CASSSTGGMETQYF.